A selection of T cell receptor beta chains follows, all from one sample in a study of cytomegalovirus exposure and HLA in healthy donors. Using immunoSEQ multiplex PCR, the repertoire was profiled, and TCRdb retains in-frame clones only, with some absent. The table lists 310,000 or so clones, roughly 89% of them singletons, with 2% to 3% in the top ten. The material sequenced was PBMCs. These receptors came from a woman younger than 30 in good health and CMV-seronegative. CDR3s include the opening cysteine and the closing phenylalanine or tryptophan. The D gene is left open where the match is weak. A row's size may be missing; if present it is once, few, many or a size class.

CDR3,DNA,length,D,size,V,J
CASSVATGGSYNSPLHF,TGTGCCAGCAGCGTAGCTACAGGGGGCTCCTATAATTCACCCCTCCACTTT,17,TRBD1,-,TRBV9,TRBJ1-6
CASSSAGTSANEQFF,TGTGCCAGCAGTTCAGCCGGGACTAGTGCCAATGAGCAGTTCTTC,15,TRBD2,few,TRBV27,TRBJ2-1
CASSYRQGSEELFF,TGTGCTAGCAGTTACCGACAGGGGAGTGAGGAGCTGTTTTTT,14,TRBD1,-,TRBV7-7,TRBJ2-2
CASSLGQNTEAFF,TGTGCCAGCAGTCTGGGACAGAACACTGAAGCTTTCTTT,13,-,-,TRBV27,TRBJ1-1
CASSSPGQLNTEAFF,TGCGCCAGCAGCTCGCCGGGACAGCTGAACACTGAAGCTTTCTTT,15,TRBD1,-,TRBV5-1,TRBJ1-1
CASSFDRVTGYEQYF,TGTGCCAGCAGTTTCGACAGGGTAACGGGCTACGAGCAGTACTTC,15,TRBD1,-,TRBV2,TRBJ2-7
CASTLQVSQETQYF,TGCGCCAGCACCTTACAGGTATCCCAAGAGACCCAGTACTTC,14,-,-,TRBV5-1,TRBJ2-5
CASSLNLASYEQYF,TGTGCCAGCAGCCTCAATTTAGCGTCTTACGAGCAGTACTTC,14,-,-,TRBV5-6,TRBJ2-7
CASRGLHYGYTF,TGTGCCAGCAGGGGACTGCACTATGGCTACACCTTC,12,-,-,TRBV9,TRBJ1-2
CSVETEPTPNTEAFF,TGCAGCGTTGAGACAGAACCTACCCCGAACACTGAAGCTTTCTTT,15,-,-,TRBV29-1,TRBJ1-1
CASSQALTGGSGYTF,TGTGCCAGCAGCCAAGCCCTTACAGGGGGCTCGGGCTACACCTTC,15,TRBD1,-,TRBV14,TRBJ1-2
CASSPRGLLDTEAFF,TGCGCCAGCAGCCCTAGGGGGCTGTTGGACACTGAAGCTTTCTTT,15,TRBD1,-,TRBV5-1,TRBJ1-1
CASSIGQGVLDEQFF,TGTGCCAGCAGCATTGGACAGGGGGTATTGGATGAGCAGTTCTTC,15,TRBD1,once,TRBV7-2,TRBJ2-1
CATYSGRATDTQYF,TGTGCCACCTATAGCGGGAGGGCAACAGATACGCAGTATTTT,14,TRBD2,-,TRBV6-1,TRBJ2-3